A selection of T cell receptor beta chains follows, all from one sample in a study of cytomegalovirus exposure and HLA in healthy donors. TCRdb's table, derived via immunoSEQ multiplex PCR, lists solely in-frame clones and lacks some. The specimen's table records tens of thousands of clones. Sequenced input: PBMCs. The origin of the receptors is a female donor in good health and CMV-seronegative. CDR3s include the opening cysteine and the closing phenylalanine or tryptophan. Each record gives: D gene, J gene, V gene, CDR3 DNA, CDR3 protein. D genes are given only for firm matches.

D: .; J: TRBJ1-1; V: TRBV4-3; DNA: TGCGCCAGCAGCCCCGGTCGGGGCACTGAAGCTTTCTTT; CDR3: CASSPGRGTEAFF
D: .; J: TRBJ1-2; V: TRBV19; DNA: TGTGCCAGTAGGGCAGGGGTTGTCTATGGCTACACCTTC; CDR3: CASRAGVVYGYTF
D: .; J: TRBJ2-1; V: TRBV2; DNA: TGTGCCAGTCAGGGCTACAATGAGCAGTTCTTC; CDR3: CASQGYNEQFF
D: .; J: TRBJ2-7; V: TRBV27; DNA: TGTGCCAGCAGTTTTACAGGCTCCTACGAGCAGTACTTC; CDR3: CASSFTGSYEQYF
D: TRBD1; J: TRBJ1-2; V: TRBV6-5; DNA: TGTGCCAGCAGTGCCCCGGGACAGGGCTATGGCTACACCTTC; CDR3: CASSAPGQGYGYTF
D: TRBD2; J: TRBJ2-5; V: TRBV30; DNA: TGTGCCTGGAGTGTAACGGGAGGGTCCGGGACCCAGTACTTC; CDR3: CAWSVTGGSGTQYF
D: TRBD1; J: TRBJ1-3; V: TRBV5-5; DNA: TGTGCCAGCAGCTTGGGGGACAGCCGAAACACCATATATTTT; CDR3: CASSLGDSRNTIYF
D: .; J: TRBJ2-5; V: TRBV11-3; DNA: TGTGCCAGCAGCTTATCAGGGAGGGAGACCCAGTACTTC; CDR3: CASSLSGRETQYF
D: TRBD2; J: TRBJ2-1; V: TRBV29-1; DNA: TGCAGCGCAATAGCGGGACGGGGAGAAAATGAGCAGTTCTTC; CDR3: CSAIAGRGENEQFF
D: .; J: TRBJ2-7; V: TRBV27; DNA: TGTGCCAGCAGTTCCCCAGCGGGTTCGAGCCGGCGGTCCGAGCAGTACTTC; CDR3: CASSSPAGSSRRSEQYF
D: TRBD2; J: TRBJ2-7; V: TRBV13; DNA: TGTGCCAGCAGCTCCGGGGGGACTGGGCCGGACTTC; CDR3: CASSSGGTGPDF
D: .; J: TRBJ1-1; V: TRBV20-1; DNA: TGCAGTGCTAGAGAGCTGGGGCGGGCTTTCTTT; CDR3: CSARELGRAFF
D: TRBD1; J: TRBJ2-7; V: TRBV9; DNA: TGTGCCAGCAGCGTAGGGACAGGCAGAGAATACGAGCAGTACTTC; CDR3: CASSVGTGREYEQYF
D: TRBD1; J: TRBJ2-7; V: TRBV18; DNA: TGTGCCAGCTCCACGACAGGGGCCTACGAGCAGTACTTC; CDR3: CASSTTGAYEQYF
D: TRBD2; J: TRBJ2-7; V: TRBV28; DNA: TGTGCCAGCAGTCCCCCCGGGCTAGCGGTATACGAGCAGTACTTC; CDR3: CASSPPGLAVYEQYF